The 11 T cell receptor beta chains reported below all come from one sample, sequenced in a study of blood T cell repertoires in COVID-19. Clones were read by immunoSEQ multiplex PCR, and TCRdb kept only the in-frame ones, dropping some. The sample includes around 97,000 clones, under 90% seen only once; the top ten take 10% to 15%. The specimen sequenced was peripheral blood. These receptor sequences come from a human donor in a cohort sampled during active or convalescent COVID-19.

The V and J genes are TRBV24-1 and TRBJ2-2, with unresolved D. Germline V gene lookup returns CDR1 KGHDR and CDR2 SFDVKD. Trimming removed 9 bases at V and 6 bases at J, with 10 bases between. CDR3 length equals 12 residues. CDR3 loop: CATWSRSGELFF. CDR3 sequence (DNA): TGTGCCACCTGGTCGCGTTCCGGGGAGCTGTTTTTT.

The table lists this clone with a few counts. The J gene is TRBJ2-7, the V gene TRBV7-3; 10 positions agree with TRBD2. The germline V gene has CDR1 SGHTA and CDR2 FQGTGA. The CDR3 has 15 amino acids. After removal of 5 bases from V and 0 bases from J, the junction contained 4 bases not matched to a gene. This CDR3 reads CASSRSGGSSYEQYF. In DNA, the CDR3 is TGTGCCAGCAGCCGTAGCGGGGGGAGCTCCTACGAGCAGTACTTC. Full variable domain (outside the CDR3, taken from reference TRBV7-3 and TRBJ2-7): GAGVSQTPSNKVTEKGKYVELRCDPISGHTALYWYRQSLGQGPEFLIYFQGTGAADDSGLPNDRFFAVRPEGSVSTLKIQRTERGDSAVYLCASSRSGGSSYEQYFGPGTRLTVT.

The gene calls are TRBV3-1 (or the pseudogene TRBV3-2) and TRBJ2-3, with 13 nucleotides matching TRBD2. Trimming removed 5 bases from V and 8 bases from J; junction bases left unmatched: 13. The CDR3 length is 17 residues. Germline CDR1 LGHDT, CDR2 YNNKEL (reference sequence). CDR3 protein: CASSSIRPGLAGFTQYF. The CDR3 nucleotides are TGTGCCAGCAGCTCTATTCGACCGGGACTAGCGGGGTTTACGCAGTATTTT.

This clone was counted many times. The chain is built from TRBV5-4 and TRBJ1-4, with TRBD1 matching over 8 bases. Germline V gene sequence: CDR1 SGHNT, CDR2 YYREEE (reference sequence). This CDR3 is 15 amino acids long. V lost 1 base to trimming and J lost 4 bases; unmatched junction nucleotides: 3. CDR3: CASSLLDRDNEKLFF. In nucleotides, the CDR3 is TGTGCCAGCAGCTTGCTGGACAGGGATAATGAAAAACTGTTTTTT.

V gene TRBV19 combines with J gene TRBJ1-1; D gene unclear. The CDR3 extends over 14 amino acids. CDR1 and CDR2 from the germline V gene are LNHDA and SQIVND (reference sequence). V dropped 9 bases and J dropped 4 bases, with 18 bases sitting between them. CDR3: CASRQGGLVTEAFF. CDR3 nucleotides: TGTGCCAGCAGACAAGGCGGGTTGGTCACTGAAGCTTTCTTT.

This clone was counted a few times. CDR3 in DNA: TGCGCCAGCAGCCAAGATCGGTCTAGGCCGGCCCTCCACTTT. Translation gives CASSQDRSRPALHF. The chain recombines TRBV4-3 with TRBJ1-6; no reliable D call. Trimming removed 0 bases from V and 14 bases from J, with 14 bases in between. The CDR3 consists of 14 residues. Germline V CDR1 and CDR2: LGHNA, YSLEER.

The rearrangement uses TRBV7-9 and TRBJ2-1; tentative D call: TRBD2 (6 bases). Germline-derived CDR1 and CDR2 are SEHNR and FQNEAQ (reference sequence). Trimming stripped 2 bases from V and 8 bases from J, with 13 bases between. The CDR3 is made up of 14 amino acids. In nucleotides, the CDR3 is TGTGCCAGCAGCTTACTAGCGCCCCCGGATGAGCAGTTCTTC. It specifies CASSLLAPPDEQFF.

This chain's CDR3 is CASSLGTNGIQYF. The CDR3, as DNA: TGTGCCAGCAGCTTGGGGACAAACGGGATTCAGTACTTC. The genes are TRBV5-5 and TRBJ2-4; perhaps TRBD1 as D (5 bases). Trimming cost V 0 bases and J 10 bases, with 11 bases left between them. Per germline, CDR1 SGHKS and CDR2 YYEKEE (reference sequence). CDR3 length: 13 residues.

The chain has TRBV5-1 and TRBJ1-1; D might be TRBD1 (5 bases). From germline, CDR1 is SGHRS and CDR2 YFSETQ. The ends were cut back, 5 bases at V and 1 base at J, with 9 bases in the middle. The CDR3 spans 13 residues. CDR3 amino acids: CASRPTGNTEAFF. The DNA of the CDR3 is TGCGCCAGCAGACCTACAGGGAACACTGAAGCTTTCTTT. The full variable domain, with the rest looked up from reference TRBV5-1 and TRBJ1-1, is KAGVTQTPRYLIKTRGQQVTLSCSPISGHRSVSWYQQTPGQGLQFLFEYFSETQRNKGNFPGRFSGRQFSNSRSEMNVSTLELGDSALYLCASRPTGNTEAFFGQGTRLTVV.

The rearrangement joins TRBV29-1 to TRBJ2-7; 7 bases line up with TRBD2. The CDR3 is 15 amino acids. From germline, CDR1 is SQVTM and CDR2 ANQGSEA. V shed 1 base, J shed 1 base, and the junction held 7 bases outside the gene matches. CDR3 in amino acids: CSVEGSGFKSYEQYF. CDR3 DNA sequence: TGCAGCGTTGAAGGTAGCGGGTTCAAGTCCTACGAGCAGTACTTC.

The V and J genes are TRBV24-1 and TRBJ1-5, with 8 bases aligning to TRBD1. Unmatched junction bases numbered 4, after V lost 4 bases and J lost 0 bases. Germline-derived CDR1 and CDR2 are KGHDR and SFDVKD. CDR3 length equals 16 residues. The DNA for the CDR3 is TGTGCCACCAGTGAGGGGACAGGTTATAGCAATCAGCCCCAGCATTTT. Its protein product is CATSEGTGYSNQPQHF.